This section outlines one TCR beta chain sequence together with its context. The data stem from a study of OX40 agonist ivuxolimab in advanced cancers. At the level of the study: The group had a mean age of around 60 years, ranged from 23 to 79, and was 80% to 90% male.

Germline values: CDR1 SGHAT, CDR2 FQNNGV. Trimming removed 4 bases from V and 4 bases from J, with 16 bases in between. CDR3 length: 15 residues. Blood samples were obtained at baseline, cycle 4 day 1, and cycle 7 day 1. TCRdb's table, derived via immunoSEQ multiplex PCR, lists solely in-frame clones and lacks some. The table has over 30,000 clones, around 89% seen once. The chain has TRBV11-2 and TRBJ1-1, with D hard to call. The sample in question was CD4+ or CD8+ T cells sorted from blood, obtained in a trial of the OX40 agonist ivuxolimab. The TCR was taken from an adult with an advanced solid tumor such as melanoma, head and neck, liver or kidney cancer. In DNA form, the CDR3 reads TGTGCCAGCAGCTCCACAGTAGTTTCATCCACTGAAGCTTTCTTT. Amino acids: CASSSTVVSSTEAFF.